These 25 T cell receptor beta chains originate from one sample sequenced in a study of T cells in Graves' hyperthyroidism and ophthalmopathy. The CDR3 regions of TCR beta were amplified from RNA transcripts. TCR CDR3 underwent first-round RT-PCR with the HTBI primer set. TCRdb processed the multiplex PCR reads anew with MiXCR; each CDR3 protein has one entry. The table lists approximately 400,000 distinct CDR3 sequences, roughly 13% of them singletons. What was sequenced was blood. These receptors all come from a woman in her sixties or seventies with Graves' hyperthyroidism.

This clonotype has ten or more counts. The gene calls are TRBV20-1 and TRBJ2-7, with 11 positions matching TRBD2. Germline-derived CDR1 and CDR2 are DFQATT and SNEGSKA (reference sequence). The CDR3 is made up of 15 amino acids. The trim removed 0 bases at V and 1 base at J, leaving 2 bases unmatched. The CDR3 DNA is TGCAGTGCTAGAGAGGGACTAGCGGAGTCCTACGAGCAGTACTTC. It translates to CSAREGLAESYEQYF.

This chain uses TRBV19 with TRBJ2-5, with 7 bases identical to TRBD1. Germline CDR1 LNHDA, CDR2 SQIVND (reference sequence). Unmatched junction bases numbered 12, after V lost 5 bases and J lost 3 bases. This CDR3 has 16 residues. CDR3 residues: CASSPWDGQGEETQYF. The CDR3 DNA reads as TGTGCCAGTAGTCCATGGGATGGCCAGGGGGAAGAGACCCAGTACTTC.

There are many counts of this clonotype. The chain uses TRBV29-1 and TRBJ2-1, with a possible D match to TRBD1 (5 bases). CDR3 size: 12 residues. Trimming left V 3 bases short and J 4 bases short, with 7 bases between. From germline, CDR1 is SQVTM and CDR2 ANQGSEA. The CDR3 spells CSVETAYNEQFF. The CDR3 coding sequence is TGCAGCGTTGAGACAGCTTACAATGAGCAGTTCTTC.

This clonotype was detected only once. The rearrangement uses TRBV12-3 or TRBV12-4 and TRBJ2-5; 10 bases line up with TRBD1. CDR3 length equals 15 residues. The J segment lost 5 bases and the V segment lost 5 bases, leaving 8 bases of the junction unmatched. This CDR3 is CASSPGTGVAETQYF. CDR3 coding DNA: TGTGCCAGCAGTCCCGGGACAGGGGTAGCGGAGACCCAGTACTTC.

This clonotype has ten or more counts. The chain recombines TRBV9 with TRBJ2-5; 12 bases are shared with TRBD2. This CDR3 is 17 amino acids long. The germline V gene has CDR1 SGDLS and CDR2 YYNGEE. The V and J ends lost 5 bases and 11 bases, in that order; junction bases with no gene match: 19. The CDR3 nucleotides read TGTGCCAGCAGTGGGCCCCCTCTACTAGCGGGAGGCCGAAAACAGTACTTC. Protein: CASSGPPLLAGGRKQYF. Filled out from reference TRBV9 and TRBJ2-5, the complete variable domain reads DSGVTQTPKHLITATGQRVTLRCSPRSGDLSVYWYQQSLDQGLQFLIQYYNGEERAKGNILERFSAQQFPDLHSELNLSSLELGDSALYFCASSGPPLLAGGRKQYFGPGTRLLVL.

The sample holds many counts of this clonotype. The CDR3 DNA follows: TGTGCCACCAGTGATTTAGGACTAGCGGCCAAGCAGTACTTC. Amino acids: CATSDLGLAAKQYF. J is TRBJ2-7 and V is TRBV24-1; 10 nucleotides agree with TRBD2. The CDR3 is made up of 14 amino acids. With 1 base clipped from V and 8 bases from J, the junction kept 4 bases outside the gene matches. Per germline, CDR1 KGHDR and CDR2 SFDVKD.

As regards this clonotype: A clone one base away is much larger, so this may be a read error. The chain has TRBV12-3 or TRBV12-4 and TRBJ2-7; D remains ambiguous. This CDR3 has 11 amino acids. Here the CDR3 reads CAGSLYSEQYF. The DNA of the CDR3 is TGTGCCGGCAGTTTATACAGCGAGCAGTACTTC.

This clonotype was observed many times. The rearrangement joins TRBV5-6 to TRBJ2-3; the D is unclear. This CDR3 comprises 16 residues. V shed 1 base and J shed 6 bases, with 18 bases lying between them. Germline assignment: CDR1 SGHDT and CDR2 YYEEEE. CDR3 sequence reads: CASSLLAAPVSDTQYF. CDR3 bases: TGTGCCAGCAGCTTGTTGGCCGCCCCAGTATCGGATACGCAGTATTTT.

This chain uses TRBV7-3 with TRBJ2-4, with 9 bases matching TRBD2. The junction had 5 bases not matched to a gene; V was cut back by 3 bases and J by 2 bases. This CDR3 comprises 16 residues. Per germline, CDR1 SGHTA and CDR2 FQGTGA. The chain's CDR3 is CASSFGTSLTKNIQYF. CDR3 DNA: TGTGCCAGCAGCTTCGGGACTAGCTTAACCAAAAACATTCAGTACTTC. Full variable domain (missing parts from reference TRBV7-3 and TRBJ2-4): GAGVSQTPSNKVTEKGKYVELRCDPISGHTALYWYRQSLGQGPEFLIYFQGTGAADDSGLPNDRFFAVRPEGSVSTLKIQRTERGDSAVYLCASSFGTSLTKNIQYFGAGTRLSVL.

In DNA form, the CDR3 reads TGCGCCAGCAGCCAGTCTAGCCTCCCTGGGGCCAACGTCCTGACTTTC. It yields the protein CASSQSSLPGANVLTF. The chain carries TRBV5-1 and TRBJ2-6; perhaps TRBD2 as D (5 bases). The CDR3 runs to 16 residues. Trimming removed 4 bases from V and 2 bases from J, with 13 bases in between. The V gene's germline CDR1 is SGHRS and CDR2 YFSETQ.

This clonotype was counted many times. V is TRBV20-1 and J is TRBJ2-1, with no clear D. This CDR3 has 15 amino acids. V gave up 1 base and J gave up 1 base, with 11 bases separating them. Germline V gene lookup returns CDR1 DFQATT and CDR2 SNEGSKA (reference sequence). The CDR3 reads CSARGNLGSYNEQFF. The DNA of the CDR3 is TGCAGTGCTAGAGGTAACTTAGGGTCCTACAATGAGCAGTTCTTC.

This clonotype has only a few counts. The rearrangement links TRBV19 to TRBJ2-1, with 7 positions matching TRBD1. From germline, CDR1 is LNHDA and CDR2 SQIVND (reference sequence). The J segment lost 9 bases and the V segment lost 1 base, leaving 9 bases of the junction unmatched. CDR3 size: 15 residues. The CDR3 here is CASSIVAGGGVEQFF. The CDR3 coding sequence is TGTGCCAGTAGTATAGTGGCAGGGGGTGGCGTTGAGCAGTTCTTC. Using reference TRBV19 and TRBJ2-1 for the parts outside the CDR3, the full variable domain is DGGITQSPKYLFRKEGQNVTLSCEQNLNHDAMYWYRQDPGQGLRLIYYSQIVNDFQKGDIAEGYSVSREKKESFPLTVTSAQKNPTAFYLCASSIVAGGGVEQFFGPGTRLTVL.

This clonotype was seen at least ten times. V usage is TRBV6-1 and J usage is TRBJ2-7; possibly TRBD1 for D (6 bases). Germline-derived CDR1 and CDR2 are MNHNS and SASEGT. V was pared by 6 bases and J by 2 bases, with 17 bases between. This CDR3 region has 15 residues. The DNA of the CDR3 is TGTGCCAGCAGAAGGACAGAATTTGGGGCCTACGAGCAGTACTTC. It specifies CASRRTEFGAYEQYF.

This clonotype was detected many times. The CDR3 loop is CASSQRRDGDIQYF. DNA for the CDR3: TGTGCCAGCAGCCAGAGGCGGGATGGGGACATTCAGTACTTC. The genes are TRBV11-2 and TRBJ2-4; the D gene is possibly TRBD2 (6 bases). The germline V and J ends were trimmed by 5 bases and 8 bases, with 16 bases remaining between them. The CDR3 is made up of 14 amino acids. CDR1 and CDR2 (germline): SGHAT, FQNNGV. The full variable domain, in which reference TRBV11-2 and TRBJ2-4 provide the parts outside the CDR3, is EAGVAQSPRYKIIEKRQSVAFWCNPISGHATLYWYQQILGQGPKLLIQFQNNGVVDDSQLPKDRFSAERLKGVDSTLKIQPAKLEDSAVYLCASSQRRDGDIQYFGAGTRLSVL.

The gene calls are TRBV5-4 and TRBJ2-1; a weak D match, TRBD2 (5 bases). CDR1 is SGHNT, CDR2 YYREEE, per germline (reference sequence). Trimming removed 4 bases at V and 0 bases at J, with 17 bases between. CDR3 length: 17 amino acids. The CDR3 bases are TGTGCCAGCAGCCCTAACCGGGGTTCCGTCTCCTACAATGAGCAGTTCTTC. This encodes CASSPNRGSVSYNEQFF. The variable domain in full, completed from reference TRBV5-4 and TRBJ2-1, reads ETGVTQSPTHLIKTRGQQVTLRCSSQSGHNTVSWYQQALGQGPQFIFQYYREEENGRGNFPPRFSGLQFPNYSSELNVNALELDDSALYLCASSPNRGSVSYNEQFFGPGTRLTVL.

This clonotype was seen repeatedly, ten times or more. This chain joins TRBV12-5 and TRBJ1-1; D is unresolved. The length of the CDR3 is 15 residues. CDR1 and CDR2 (germline): LGHNT, FRNRAP. V was trimmed by 0 bases and J by 2 bases, leaving 10 bases between them. The CDR3 coding sequence is TGTGCTAGTGGTTTGGTACTGTCAGGAAACACTGAAGCTTTCTTT. Residues: CASGLVLSGNTEAFF. Together with reference TRBV12-5 and TRBJ1-1, the CDR3 gives the full variable domain: DARVTQTPRHKVTEMGQEVTMRCQPILGHNTVFWYRQTMMQGLELLAYFRNRAPLDDSGMPKDRFSAEMPDATLATLKIQPSEPRDSAVYFCASGLVLSGNTEAFFGQGTRLTVV.

This clonotype showed up just a few times. The V and J genes are TRBV7-9 and TRBJ2-3; 11 nucleotides line up with TRBD1. Per the germline V gene, CDR1 is SEHNR and CDR2 is FQNEAQ (reference sequence). The J segment lost 2 bases and the V segment lost 4 bases, leaving 5 bases of the junction unmatched. The CDR3 contains 16 residues. Here the CDR3 reads CASSSEDRGPTDTQYF. As DNA, the CDR3 is TGTGCCAGCAGCTCCGAGGACAGGGGGCCCACAGATACGCAGTATTTT.

This clonotype has just a few counts. The DNA for the CDR3 is TGCGCCAGCAGCCGGGCTATACAAGAGACCCAGTACTTC. It codes for CASSRAIQETQYF. The chain joins TRBV5-1 to TRBJ2-5; D gene ambiguous. The CDR3 extends over 13 amino acids. Per the germline V gene, CDR1 is SGHRS and CDR2 is YFSETQ. Trimming removed 4 bases from V and 2 bases from J, with 9 bases in between.

The chain couples TRBV20-1 to TRBJ1-2, with D tentatively TRBD1 (6 bases). Germline CDR1 reads DFQATT; CDR2 reads SNEGSKA (reference sequence). CDR3 length: 12 amino acids. V was shortened by 5 bases and J by 6 bases, with 13 bases between the two germline ends. The DNA for the CDR3 is TGCAGTGCTTCCAGGGGCAGCGATGGCTACACCTTC. Its protein is CSASRGSDGYTF.

This clonotype was seen at least ten times. This rearrangement joins TRBV5-1 to TRBJ2-1; TRBD2 aligns across 8 bases. V lost 0 bases, J lost 5 bases, and 7 bases stayed unmatched. There are 16 residues in the CDR3. CDR1 SGHRS and CDR2 YFSETQ come from the germline V gene. CDR3 region: CASSLAATSANNEQFF. The CDR3 DNA follows: TGCGCCAGCAGCTTGGCCGCGACTAGCGCCAACAATGAGCAGTTCTTC.

The V call is TRBV10-3, the J call TRBJ1-3; D gene uncertain. Germline CDR1 ENHRY, CDR2 SYGVKD. The length of the CDR3 is 15 residues. Trimming removed 2 bases from V and 0 bases from J, with 8 bases in between. The CDR3: CAISERAVSGNTIYF. In nucleotides, the CDR3 is TGTGCCATCAGTGAGAGGGCAGTCTCTGGAAACACCATATATTTT.

On this clonotype itself: This could be a read error, since a much larger clone is one nucleotide away. This rearrangement joins TRBV13 to TRBJ2-7; D unclear. V was cut by 0 bases and J by 6 bases, with 12 bases left in between. The length of the CDR3 is 14 residues. CDR1 PRHDT and CDR2 FYEKMQ come from the germline V gene (reference sequence). The CDR3 spells CASSLGSRNGEQYF. CDR3 nucleotides: TGTGCCAGCAGCTTAGGTAGCAGGAACGGCGAGCAGTACTTC. The full variable domain, rest sourced from reference TRBV13 and TRBJ2-7, is AAGVIQSPRHLIKEKRETATLKCYPIPRHDTVYWYQQGPGQDPQFLISFYEKMQSDKGSIPDRFSAQQFSDYHSELNMSSLELGDSALYFCASSLGSRNGEQYFGPGTRLTVT.

This rearrangement joins TRBV19 to TRBJ1-3; a possible D gene is TRBD1 (6 bases). CDR1 is LNHDA and CDR2 is SQIVND in the germline V gene (reference sequence). This CDR3 contains 15 residues. The V and J ends lost 11 bases and 4 bases respectively, with 21 bases between them. CDR3: CAARRIGGDGNTIYF. The CDR3 region has the DNA TGTGCCGCCCGCCGGATCGGGGGCGACGGAAACACCATATATTTT.

This clonotype was observed many times. This chain joins TRBV19 and TRBJ2-3; 11 bases are a match to TRBD1. Germline V lookup: CDR1 LNHDA, CDR2 SQIVND (reference sequence). The CDR3 covers 16 residues. The junction had 5 bases not matched to a gene; V was cut back by 4 bases and J by 2 bases. The CDR3 sequence is CASSNRDRGYTDTQYF. As DNA, the CDR3 is TGTGCCAGTAGTAATCGGGACAGGGGGTACACAGATACGCAGTATTTT.

This clonotype was counted ten times or more. The chain employs TRBV30 and TRBJ1-4; tentative D call: TRBD1 (5 bases). CDR3 length equals 14 residues. The germline V gene encodes CDR1 GTSNPN and CDR2 SVGIG (reference sequence). Trimming pared 0 bases from V and 8 bases from J, leaving 13 bases between. CDR3 nucleotide sequence: TGTGCCTGGAGTGTAGGGACCCTCGCCGAAAAACTGTTTTTT. Translating it yields CAWSVGTLAEKLFF.